The 21 T cell receptor beta chains below were found in one sample sequenced in a study of T-cell memory formation after mild COVID-19. TCRdb analysed the 5' RACE reads with MiXCR anew, one entry per CDR3 protein. The data contain almost 250,000 distinct CDR3 sequences, approximately 15% of them singletons. The sequencing input was PBMCs or a T cell subset sorted from them (not recorded which). Receptor source: an adult woman who had mild COVID-19 (a few samples of this study predate the infection). Cell type and time point are not known.

The sample holds one count of this clonotype. A read error may account for a junction end that differs from germline. V usage is TRBV25-1 and J usage is TRBJ1-2; D ambiguous. Germline CDR1 reads MGHDK; CDR2 reads SYGVNS. The CDR3 has 11 amino acids. The CDR3 loop is CASSDLGNPRF. In nucleotides, the CDR3 is TGTGCCAGCAGTGACCTCGGGAACCCTCGGTTC.

The table lists this clonotype with a few counts. The gene calls are TRBV3-1 and TRBJ1-2; D is unresolved. V lost 7 bases to trimming and J lost 4 bases, with 13 bases between them. Germline V gene sequence: CDR1 LGHDT, CDR2 YNNKEL (reference sequence). The CDR3 contains 13 residues. The CDR3 is CASNSRGGYGYTF. CDR3 sequence (DNA): TGTGCCAGCAACTCCCGGGGTGGCTATGGCTACACCTTC.

This clonotype was seen repeatedly, ten times or more. This chain links TRBV7-2 with TRBJ2-7, with D possibly being TRBD1 (5 bases). Germline loops: CDR1 SGHTA, CDR2 FQGNSA. CDR3 length equals 13 residues. Trimming pared 4 bases from V and 6 bases from J, leaving 13 bases between. The CDR3 loop reads CASSSNPQGEQYF. CDR3 nucleotides: TGTGCCAGCAGCTCGAACCCCCAGGGCGAGCAGTACTTC.

This clonotype was counted between two and nine times. This sequence joins TRBV5-1 and TRBJ2-5, with TRBD2 matching over 12 bases. The germline CDR1 and CDR2 sequences are SGHRS and YFSETQ. The CDR3 loop spans 16 amino acids. V was pared by 4 bases and J by 2 bases, with 6 bases of the junction left unmatched. The CDR3 reads CASSRTLAGGQETQYF. In DNA form, the CDR3 reads TGCGCCAGCAGCCGGACCCTAGCGGGGGGGCAAGAGACCCAGTACTTC. Combining the CDR3 with reference TRBV5-1 and TRBJ2-5 gives the whole variable domain KAGVTQTPRYLIKTRGQQVTLSCSPISGHRSVSWYQQTPGQGLQFLFEYFSETQRNKGNFPGRFSGRQFSNSRSEMNVSTLELGDSALYLCASSRTLAGGQETQYFGPGTRLLVL.

The chain carries TRBV5-1 and TRBJ1-1, with a weak D call TRBD1 (6 bases). The V end lost 2 bases, the J end lost 5 bases, and 13 bases lay between the germline ends. Germline lookup yields CDR1 SGHRS and CDR2 YFSETQ. CDR3 size: 14 residues. The CDR3 loop is CASSFRGGGTEAFF. In DNA form, the CDR3 reads TGCGCCAGCAGCTTCCGCGGAGGGGGAACTGAAGCTTTCTTT.

In its sample, this clonotype was seen a few times. The rearrangement uses TRBV6-5 and TRBJ1-2; the match to TRBD1 covers 9 bases. CDR1 and CDR2 from the germline V gene are MNHEY and SVGAGI. With 0 bases clipped from V and 4 bases from J, the junction kept 12 bases outside the gene matches. The CDR3 extends over 18 amino acids. The CDR3 nucleotides read TGTGCCAGCAGTTACTCCCTTAGCGGGACAGGGACGGGCTATGGCTACACCTTC. Amino acid sequence: CASSYSLSGTGTGYGYTF.

J is TRBJ1-4 and V is TRBV18; possibly TRBD1 for D (5 bases). The CDR3 totals 14 residues. In germline, CDR1 is KGHSH, CDR2 LQKENI. V lost 5 bases and J lost 5, with 12 bases in between. The CDR3 loop is CASSNRRENEKLFF. The DNA for the CDR3 is TGTGCCAGCTCAAACAGGAGGGAGAATGAAAAACTGTTTTTT.

This chain uses TRBV2 with TRBJ1-2; 11 bases line up with TRBD1. The V segment lost 2 bases and the J segment 4 bases; nucleotides outside the gene matches: 6. Germline CDR1 and CDR2: SNHLY and FYNNEI. This CDR3 has 16 residues. The DNA of the CDR3 is TGTGCCAGCAGTGAACGGACAGGGGGCGCAGGCTATGGCTACACCTTC. This codes for CASSERTGGAGYGYTF.

The sample holds a few counts of this clonotype. The chain joins TRBV29-1 to TRBJ1-1, with 7 positions matching TRBD1. CDR3 length equals 13 residues. J was trimmed by 6 bases and V by 2 bases; bases with no gene match: 6. Germline-derived CDR1 and CDR2 are SQVTM and ANQGSEA. CDR3 sequence (DNA): TGCAGCGTTGAAAACAGGGGTGTGGCTGAAGCTTTCTTT. Translating gives CSVENRGVAEAFF.

This chain links TRBV7-9 with TRBJ2-3; 7 bases match TRBD1. This CDR3 has 16 residues. Germline V gives CDR1 SEHNR, CDR2 FQNEAQ (reference sequence). The trim removed 1 base at V and 6 bases at J, leaving 10 bases unmatched. CDR3 residues: CASSLVSGRGRDTQYF. The CDR3 DNA sequence: TGTGCCAGCAGCTTAGTCTCAGGAAGGGGGCGGGATACGCAGTATTTT.

This clonotype was observed many times. The chain combines TRBV7-8 with TRBJ1-6; tentative D call: TRBD1 (6 bases). CDR1 SGHVS and CDR2 FQNEAQ come from the germline V gene. CDR3 size: 15 residues. Trimming removed 3 bases at V and 7 bases at J, with 13 bases between. The CDR3 protein is CASSFGGDRNSPLHF. The CDR3 nucleotides read TGTGCCAGCAGCTTCGGGGGCGACAGGAATTCACCCCTCCACTTT. The full variable domain, completed using reference TRBV7-8 and TRBJ1-6, is GAGVSQSPRYKVAKRGQDVALRCDPISGHVSLFWYQQALGQGPEFLTYFQNEAQLDKSGLPSDRFFAERPEGSVSTLKIQRTQQEDSAVYLCASSFGGDRNSPLHFGNGTRLTVT.

This clonotype was seen only a few times. The chain is built from TRBV5-6 and TRBJ2-7, with 11 nucleotides matching TRBD2. This CDR3 has 15 residues. CDR1 and CDR2 (germline): SGHDT, YYEEEE. V was clipped by 6 bases and J by 6 bases; unmatched bases: 11. This CDR3 reads CASTDWRLAGGEQYF. The CDR3 nucleotides are TGTGCCAGCACCGACTGGCGGCTAGCGGGAGGCGAGCAGTACTTC.

The chain employs TRBV5-1 and TRBJ1-6; the match to TRBD1 covers 7 bases. The trim removed 5 bases at V and 5 bases at J, leaving 7 bases unmatched. Germline CDR1 is SGHRS and CDR2 is YFSETQ. The CDR3 loop spans 15 amino acids. The CDR3 sequence: CASSLSDRDNSPLHF. As DNA, the CDR3 is TGCGCCAGCAGTCTCTCCGACAGGGATAATTCACCCCTCCACTTT.

This clonotype has only a few counts. V and J are TRBV12-3 or TRBV12-4 and TRBJ1-5; D remains ambiguous. V dropped 6 bases and J dropped 1 base, with 10 bases sitting between them. The CDR3 contains 14 residues. This CDR3 is CASSLVNSNQPQHF. The CDR3 DNA sequence: TGTGCCAGCAGCCTAGTAAACAGCAATCAGCCCCAGCATTTT.

The sample holds many counts of this clonotype. The chain carries TRBV29-1 and TRBJ2-7; 8 bases match TRBD1. J was trimmed by 3 bases and V by 6 bases; bases with no gene match: 7. This CDR3 is built from 13 residues. CDR1 is SQVTM and CDR2 is ANQGSEA in the germline V gene. The CDR3 DNA reads TGCAGCGTGGGACAGGCCCGGGACTACGAGCAGTACTTC. Translation gives CSVGQARDYEQYF.

This clonotype was counted a few times. The V call is TRBV20-1, the J call TRBJ2-3; 10 nucleotides match TRBD2. The CDR3 is made up of 18 amino acids. The germline V gene has CDR1 DFQATT and CDR2 SNEGSKA (reference sequence). V lost 8 bases to trimming and J lost 5 bases; unmatched junction nucleotides: 22. In DNA, the CDR3 is TGCAGTCCACGGGGAGCGGGAGGGCCTAGGGCCCTGGTAGATACGCAGTATTTT. Translating gives CSPRGAGGPRALVDTQYF.

The chain carries TRBV18 and TRBJ2-3; D is perhaps TRBD2 (5 bases). Germline lookup yields CDR1 KGHSH and CDR2 LQKENI. The CDR3 consists of 13 residues. With 4 bases removed from V and 5 bases from J, the gap between germline ends came to 10 bases. CDR3 in DNA: TGTGCCAGCTCACTGACTATCCGAGATACGCAGTATTTT. Its protein is CASSLTIRDTQYF. Looking up the rest from reference TRBV18 and TRBJ2-3 gives the full variable domain: NAGVMQNPRHLVRRRGQEARLRCSPMKGHSHVYWYRQLPEEGLKFMVYLQKENIIDESGMPKERFSAEFPKEGPSILRIQQVVRGDSAAYFCASSLTIRDTQYFGPGTRLTVL.

This clonotype turned up a few times. The chain joins TRBV6-2 or TRBV6-3 to TRBJ2-2; TRBD2 might be the D (6 bases). Trimming pared 7 bases from V and 6 bases from J, leaving 15 bases between. This CDR3 spans 14 amino acids. Germline-derived CDR1 and CDR2 are MNHEY and SVGEGT. The CDR3, as DNA: TGTGCCAGCATCTACTCCCCGGGGGCCGGGGAGCTGTTTTTT. It translates to CASIYSPGAGELFF.

This clonotype was counted many times. The chain couples TRBV6-5 to TRBJ1-1; 10 nucleotides align to TRBD1. Germline loops: CDR1 MNHEY, CDR2 SVGAGI. Losses at the gene ends were 6 bases for V and 0 bases for J; bases not matched to a gene: 4. The CDR3 loop spans 15 amino acids. The CDR3 loop reads CASRTGGYVNTEAFF. The CDR3 bases are TGTGCCAGCAGGACAGGGGGCTATGTGAACACTGAAGCTTTCTTT.

The chain combines TRBV24-1 with TRBJ2-1; D assignment may be TRBD1 or TRBD2 (6 bases each). The CDR3 runs to 15 residues. Trimming shortened V by 3 bases and J by 3 bases, and 11 bases separated the two germline ends. Per germline, CDR1 KGHDR and CDR2 SFDVKD. Here the CDR3 DNA reads TGTGCCACCAGTGATCCGGGGGCGGACTACAATGAGCAGTTCTTC. Translated, it gives CATSDPGADYNEQFF.

A few counts support this clonotype. This rearrangement joins TRBV12-3 or TRBV12-4 to TRBJ2-1; no definite D call. The CDR3 is made up of 13 amino acids. V was clipped by 5 bases and J by 6 bases, with 11 bases between them. The CDR3 region is CASSLQLSNEQFF. CDR3 DNA: TGTGCCAGCAGTCTCCAACTTAGCAATGAGCAGTTCTTC.